One sample yielded the 5 T cell receptor beta chains listed below, sequenced in a study of response to subunit inactivated influenza vaccine. TCRdb used MiXCR to reprocess the RT-PCR reads, holding one entry per CDR3 protein. Among more than 700,000 distinct CDR3 sequences listed, roughly 20% were seen once. The sample in question was PBMCs from blood, obtained 4 to 6 days after vaccination. All receptors come from a man between 50 and 59 years old who received an inactivated influenza vaccine.

In its sample, this clonotype was seen many times. The DNA of the CDR3 is TGTGCCAGCAGCGTAGACGGGAACTCCTACTACGAGCAGTACTTC. Translating gives CASSVDGNSYYEQYF. The V gene is TRBV9, the J gene TRBJ2-7; maybe TRBD2 (5 bases). The germline gives CDR1 SGDLS, CDR2 YYNGEE. The CDR3 spans 15 residues. The V end lost 0 bases, the J end lost 3 bases, and 13 bases lay between the germline ends.

The gene calls are TRBV9 and TRBJ2-2; 8 nucleotides align to TRBD2. The CDR3 contains 16 residues. The V gene end was trimmed by 1 base and the J gene end by 2 bases; junction bases not matched to a gene: 4. The germline CDR1 and CDR2 sequences are SGDLS and YYNGEE. The CDR3 spells CASSVRAGANTGELFF. As DNA, the CDR3 is TGTGCCAGCAGCGTACGAGCGGGGGCAAACACCGGGGAGCTGTTTTTT.

This chain uses TRBV5-4 with TRBJ2-5; D unclear. Looked up from germline, CDR1 is SGHNT and CDR2 is YYREEE (reference sequence). V was cut by 0 bases and J by 3 bases, with 6 bases left in between. The CDR3 has 13 amino acids. CDR3 sequence: CASSLAAEETQYF. CDR3 sequence (DNA): TGTGCCAGCAGCTTGGCCGCGGAAGAGACCCAGTACTTC.

The chain carries TRBV11-1 and TRBJ2-1; D perhaps matches TRBD1 (6 bases). Between the trimmed V and J ends, which lost 5 bases and 15 bases, there was a span of 17 bases. This CDR3 comprises 12 residues. CDR1 and CDR2 from the germline V gene are SGHAT and FQDESV (reference sequence). The CDR3 nucleotides are TGTGCCAGCAGCCAGGGGACACGGGAAGGGTTCTTC. Its protein is CASSQGTREGFF.

This clonotype has a handful of counts. The rearrangement uses TRBV6-2 or TRBV6-3 and TRBJ1-1; a possible D gene is TRBD1 (6 bases). Looked up from germline, CDR1 is MNHEY and CDR2 is SVGEGT. The CDR3 is 15 residues long. The ends were cut back, 3 bases at V and 4 bases at J, with 15 bases in the middle. CDR3 residues: CASSYFRGLGTEAFF. The CDR3 DNA reads TGTGCCAGCAGTTATTTCCGGGGGCTGGGCACTGAAGCTTTCTTT.